These 2 T cell receptor beta chains were sequenced from one sample in a study of blood T cell repertoires in COVID-19 (dated by TCRdb to the early 2020s). Library preparation used the immunoSEQ multiplex PCR assay. Imported from immuneACCESS, the table was reduced by TCRdb to in-frame sequences with V and J called. These copies leave out some clones; in studies compared against another copy, an unresolved V gene accounts for under half, and the cause of the remainder is not known. The sample table lists roughly 49,000 clones, 90% to 95% of them with a count of one. Together, the top ten hold around 10% of the sample. Material for sequencing was peripheral blood. The source is a woman older than 75 with acute or convalescent COVID-19.

The chain employs TRBV6-1 and TRBJ2-7; 8 bases line up with TRBD1. The CDR3 sequence is 15 residues long. Trimming cost V 0 bases and J 2 bases; bases outside gene matches: 3. Germline V gene lookup returns CDR1 MNHNS and CDR2 SASEGT. The CDR3 bases are TGTGCCAGCAGTGAAGCAGGGACAGGCACCTACGAGCAGTACTTC. This codes for CASSEAGTGTYEQYF.

Only a few counts were recorded for this clone. V usage is TRBV30 and J usage is TRBJ2-7; tentatively, D is TRBD1 (5 bases). V was shortened by 3 bases and J by 0 bases, with 15 bases between the two germline ends. Germline lookup yields CDR1 GTSNPN and CDR2 SVGIG (reference sequence). The CDR3 runs 15 residues. The CDR3 nucleotides read TGTGCCTGGAGGGTTACAGGTCAGAGCTCCTACGAGCAGTACTTC. Its translation is CAWRVTGQSSYEQYF. Drawing the rest from reference TRBV30 and TRBJ2-7, the complete variable domain is SQTIHQWPATLVQPVGSPLSLECTVEGTSNPNLYWYRQAAGRGLQLLFYSVGIGQISSEVPQNLSASRPQDRQFILSSKKLLLSDSGFYLCAWRVTGQSSYEQYFGPGTRLTVT.